The clone carrying this T cell receptor beta chain has ten or more counts. The antigen is undetermined. Production of TCR cDNA was by 5'RACE template switching, which also added a universal primer site and UMIs. Each CDR3 protein is one row after TCRdb ran MiXCR on the 5' RACE reads. The table lists over 300,000 distinct CDR3 sequences, approximately 4% of them singletons. Trimming stripped 5 bases from V and 5 bases from J, with 18 bases between. The germline V gene has CDR1 MGHDK and CDR2 SYGVNS. The CDR3 loop spans 15 amino acids. These data come from a study of T cells after yellow fever vaccination. General study points: Weaker overall was a secondary response that nonetheless peaked faster, on day 5 versus 15. Subsequent booster samples again held most clones from primary vaccination (around 96% CD4, 85% to 90% CD8).

The V call is TRBV25-1, the J call TRBJ2-5; D tentatively reads TRBD1 or TRBD2 (5 bases each). This TCR came from a man between 18 and 35 years old who received the YFV17D yellow fever vaccine. Sequences were derived from PBMCs, sampled 5 days after the yellow fever booster vaccination. The CDR3 is CASSITRGLGETQYF. The CDR3 DNA reads as TGTGCCAGCAGTATCACTAGGGGTTTAGGGGAGACCCAGTACTTC.